The clone carrying this TCR beta chain was counted only a few times. These data originate in a study of T-cell reconstitution after alpha-beta-depleted transplantation in children. A TCRbeta library incorporating unique molecular identifiers was prepared. TCRdb processed the PCR reads anew with MiXCR; each CDR3 protein has one entry. The table includes about 610,000 distinct CDR3 sequences, about 10% detected once. From germline, CDR1 is MNHNS and CDR2 SASEGT. Trimming took 6 bases from V and 0 from J; bases not matched to a gene: 12. The CDR3 has 17 amino acids. This sequence originates from a human donor who donated a stem cell graft to a child with acute myeloid leukemia. V gene TRBV6-1 combines with J gene TRBJ2-7; 9 bases align to TRBD1. The sequencing used PBMCs from the stem cell graft donor, collected from the stem cell graft. CDR3 DNA: TGTGCCAGCAGCGTTATACCGGGACAGGGCCTCTCCTACGAGCAGTACTTC. It specifies CASSVIPGQGLSYEQYF.